This T cell receptor (beta chain) originates from a study of human thymus T cells. Half of the eight donors gave roughly 0.45-1 mL blood during surgery. The CDR3 spans 16 residues. CDR1 is SGHRS and CDR2 is YFSETQ in the germline V gene. Trimming cost V 0 bases and J 0 bases, with 9 bases left between them. Sequencing used immunoSEQ multiplex PCR; TCRdb keeps in-frame clones, though not all of them. This sample has tens of thousands of clones, with about 94% found just once. Input material: blood. The chain carries TRBV5-1 and TRBJ2-2, with TRBD2 as a possible D gene (6 bases). The receptor was derived from a boy less than two years old with a congenital heart defect but otherwise immunologically healthy. The CDR3 protein is CASSLGGDPNTGELFF. The CDR3 DNA reads TGCGCCAGCAGCTTGGGCGGGGATCCGAACACCGGGGAGCTGTTTTTT. The full variable domain, completed using reference TRBV5-1 and TRBJ2-2, is KAGVTQTPRYLIKTRGQQVTLSCSPISGHRSVSWYQQTPGQGLQFLFEYFSETQRNKGNFPGRFSGRQFSNSRSEMNVSTLELGDSALYLCASSLGGDPNTGELFFGEGSRLTVL.